The entry below gives a single T cell receptor beta chain sequence along with its context. The specificity of this receptor is unknown. Base qualities are not recorded, but no much larger clone differs from it by a single base. The donors were healthy, HIV-negative adults with no recently reported acute infections or vaccinations. All donors were Caucasian adults living in Nashville, Tennessee, USA. CD4+ T cells were enriched through magnetic negative selection, after which naive cells were positively selected on CD45RA and the remaining negative fraction served as the memory subset. Blood was collected by leukapheresis, and PBMCs were isolated by Ficoll-Histopaque density gradient centrifugation and then cryopreserved in liquid nitrogen vapor phase. Purity and quantity of every magnetically sorted T cell population were checked by analytical flow cytometry. Genomic DNA was isolated from each sorted fraction and quantified by UV absorbance on a Nanodrop 2000c.

V is pared back by 11 bases and J by 1 base, with 9 bases lying between the germline termini. From the cysteine up to the phenylalanine, the CDR3 has a length of 13 residues. Of the read, only the CDR3 DNA is kept; its 39 bases are in frame from base 1. As encoded in the germline V gene, CDR1 is KGHSH while CDR2 is LQKENI. The source of the sample is a study of shared clonotypes between healthy human individuals (TCRdb year 2020). As for the study more broadly: A couple of women and three men aged 18 to 49 years were included in the cohort. For each donor, CD4 naive and CD4 memory were each run on three plates, CD8 naive on two plates, and CD8 memory on one plate. To estimate repertoire size and how much clonotype sharing occurs between individuals, the study deeply sequenced the blood TCR repertoires of several healthy adults. To increase sequencing depth and limit assay-specific biases, different laboratories used diverse techniques to prepare libraries and sequence TCR repertoires. Each donor's leukapheresis produced roughly between roughly 0.94 and 9.5 billion PBMCs.

The full study reports these points: Based on pairwise subsampling, the degree of clonotype sharing among donors was expected to be affected by sequencing depth. The genetic and exposure-history diversity represented was limited by the small number of donors. Sampling was restricted to blood, and TCR repertoires in tissue are likely to differ from TCR repertoires in blood. Rarefaction of sorted-subset datasets indicated incomplete sequencing despite the large sequencing depth. Sharing across several donors was observed for approximately 5% of naive CD4, over 3% of naive CD8, 2% to 2.5% of memory CD4, and less than 0.45% of memory CD8 clonotypes. Compared with non-shared clonotypes, the clonotypes found in all four sorted-subset donors had higher generation probabilities. Naive subsets generally had larger estimated clonotype richness than memory subsets did.

TCR CDR3 regions were amplified from genomic DNA by multiplex PCR using the deep immunoSEQ assay. Genomic DNA extracted from each cell subset was distributed evenly over all wells of several immunoSEQ 96-well plates, and each plate served as one replicate. For sorted subsets, each replicate PCR was loaded with approximately 190 ng genomic DNA, equivalent to 30,000 or so T cell genomes. Purified libraries were measured with a Qubit 3.0 fluorometer, size-checked on a Bioanalyzer 2100, and measured again with the KAPA Library Quantification kit. Each immunoSEQ 96-well plate was sequenced on its own single-read 150-cycle Illumina NextSeq 550 flow cell. In the original analysis: Because the immunoSEQ output held only junctional sequences and lacked quality scores, the filtering could not match the filtering applied to full-length reads. To assign V/J genes and CDR3, sequences were annotated using PyIR, a Python wrapper for IgBLAST v1.9, with IMGT germline references. Reads were removed for weak V/J assignments (E-value above 1e-6), missing CDR3, stop codons, out-of-frame junctions, or ambiguous translated residues. V3J clonotypes were defined as sequences sharing an identical inferred V gene, J gene, and CDR3 amino acid sequence. Percentage overlap between repertoires was calculated by dividing the number of shared unique clonotypes by the size of the smaller repertoire. Repertoire richness was assessed with RTK rarefaction, the Chao1 estimator, and Recon v2.1 estimates of unobserved clonotypes. For all TCRbeta clonotypes obtained by the gDNA method from a handful of donors, generation probabilities were computed with OLGA. In its TCRdb copy, this immuneACCESS table keeps in-frame sequences only and misses some clones. Where compared with another copy, unresolved V genes explain less than half of these, and the others have no known cause. Clonal size and the V and J genes are those of that table, whereas D and trimming came from the DNA. This sample holds approximately 240,000 clones; approximately 65% were observed only once. The top ten clonotypes cover 11% of the sample.

Sequencing was done on a sample of memory CD4+ T cells sorted from blood. According to the study, the label for this sample's cell subset or site signals: CD45RA-negative fraction. The sequence derives from a man aged 30-40 years in good health. The V gene is TRBV18 and the J gene is TRBJ2-6; the D gene is perhaps TRBD2, on 5 matching bases. The encoded CDR3 is CAPGESGANVLTF. The sequenced DNA: TGTGCCCCCGGGGAGTCTGGGGCCAACGTCCTGACTTTC.